This TCR beta chain was identified in a study of Graves' ophthalmopathy and Graves' hyperthyroidism. The CDR3 covers 13 residues. V was pared by 2 bases and J by 6 bases, with 10 bases between. CDR1 is MNHEY, CDR2 SVGAGI, per germline. The authors amplified TCR beta CDR3 regions from RNA transcripts. Following a first-round RT-PCR that used HTBI primers, a second-round multiplex PCR was carried out. TCRdb analysed the multiplex PCR reads with MiXCR anew, one entry per CDR3 protein. The sample contains some 390,000 distinct CDR3 sequences, approximately 20% of which appear only once. This clonotype was observed a single time.

J is TRBJ1-2 and V is TRBV6-5; TRBD1 is a possible D gene (6 bases). Material for sequencing was peripheral blood. The origin of this receptor is a young woman with Graves' ophthalmopathy. In DNA, the CDR3 is TGTGCCAGCAGTTACACGGGGGCGGATGGCTACACCTTC. Translation gives CASSYTGADGYTF.